Following are 15 T cell receptor beta chains from one sample sequenced in a study of blood T cells in healthy people across ages. The use of a sample-barcoded 5' primer and a J-beta primer mix characterized a second PCR of 7 to 11 cycles. TCRdb re-derived calls from the 5' RACE reads in MiXCR, one entry per CDR3 protein. This table has about 730,000 distinct CDR3 sequences, roughly 45% appearing once. The sample taken for sequencing was blood. Receptor source: a woman aged 60-75 years in good health.

The chain is built from TRBV7-6 and TRBJ2-5; D may be TRBD1 (5 bases). V lost 0 bases and J lost 5, with 13 bases in between. The CDR3 spans 15 residues. Germline lookup yields CDR1 SGHVS and CDR2 FNYEAQ. Written as DNA, the CDR3 is TGTGCCAGCAGCTTAGCCCAGGGTGTCAGCGAGACCCAGTACTTC. It yields the protein CASSLAQGVSETQYF. Full variable domain (remainder filled in from reference TRBV7-6 and TRBJ2-5): GAGVSQSPRYKVTKRGQDVALRCDPISGHVSLYWYRQALGQGPEFLTYFNYEAQQDKSGLPNDRFSAERPEGSISTLTIQRTEQRDSAMYRCASSLAQGVSETQYFGPGTRLLVL.

This clonotype was counted ten times or more. The rearrangement links TRBV7-2 to TRBJ2-6, with no clear D. CDR1 SGHTA and CDR2 FQGNSA come from the germline V gene. This CDR3 spans 16 amino acids. Trimming took off 1 base at V and 2 bases at J, with 9 bases between the two ends. Written as DNA, the CDR3 is TGTGCCAGCAGCTTAGTTGTAAACCCTGGGGCCAACGTCCTGACTTTC. Its translation is CASSLVVNPGANVLTF.

This clonotype was seen ten or more times. The rearrangement links TRBV4-2 to TRBJ2-1; 10 bases fit TRBD2. Germline values: CDR1 LGHNA, CDR2 YNFKEQ. The ends lost 0 bases at V and 0 bases at J; junction bases unmatched: 11. The CDR3 spans 20 residues. The CDR3 DNA sequence: TGTGCCAGCAGCCAAGATGATGCCAGCGGGAGGGGAAGCTCCTACAATGAGCAGTTCTTC. Its protein is CASSQDDASGRGSSYNEQFF.

The rearrangement uses TRBV5-1 and TRBJ1-1, with a tentative D call TRBD1 (6 bases). The germline V and J ends were trimmed by 0 bases and 5 bases, with 14 bases remaining between them. This CDR3 has 15 amino acids. CDR1 and CDR2 (germline): SGHRS, YFSETQ. CDR3 coding DNA: TGCGCCAGCAGCTTGGTTGGCAGGGGAGAAACTGAAGCTTTCTTT. Amino acid sequence: CASSLVGRGETEAFF. The variable domain in full, completed from reference TRBV5-1 and TRBJ1-1, reads KAGVTQTPRYLIKTRGQQVTLSCSPISGHRSVSWYQQTPGQGLQFLFEYFSETQRNKGNFPGRFSGRQFSNSRSEMNVSTLELGDSALYLCASSLVGRGETEAFFGQGTRLTVV.

This clonotype was seen repeatedly, ten times or more. This chain uses TRBV7-2 with TRBJ2-7, with 7 bases matching TRBD1. J lost 2 bases, V lost 1 base, and 5 bases had no gene match. The CDR3 extends over 15 amino acids. Germline loops: CDR1 SGHTA, CDR2 FQGNSA. The CDR3 spells CASSLEQGPPYEQYF. The CDR3 bases are TGTGCCAGCAGCTTAGAACAGGGGCCCCCCTACGAGCAGTACTTC.

The chain uses TRBV12-3 or TRBV12-4 and TRBJ1-5; D unresolved. V was shortened by 2 bases and J by 5 bases, with 7 bases between the two germline ends. The CDR3 is 13 amino acids. This CDR3 reads CASSLWGYQPQHF. The CDR3 DNA sequence: TGTGCCAGCAGTTTATGGGGATATCAGCCCCAGCATTTT.

The chain joins TRBV18 to TRBJ1-5, with 7 bases that match TRBD1. With V trimmed by 2 bases and J by 0 bases, 4 bases remained unmatched. Germline V gene lookup returns CDR1 KGHSH and CDR2 LQKENI. The CDR3 loop spans 16 amino acids. The CDR3 here is CASSPGTADSNQPQHF. The CDR3 bases are TGTGCCAGCTCACCAGGGACAGCCGATAGCAATCAGCCCCAGCATTTT.

At least ten counts were recorded for this clonotype. The chain recombines TRBV12-3 or TRBV12-4 with TRBJ2-5; TRBD2 aligns across 7 bases. This CDR3 is built from 14 residues. With 7 bases clipped from V and 3 bases from J, the junction kept 8 bases outside the gene matches. The CDR3 coding sequence is TGTGCCAGCAAGGATCCCCGGGGGGAAGAGACCCAGTACTTC. Its protein is CASKDPRGEETQYF.

This clonotype was observed many times. The chain combines TRBV4-2 with TRBJ2-1; 8 bases line up with TRBD2. V dropped 4 bases and J dropped 5; count of bases not matched to a gene: 13. This CDR3 has 17 amino acids. Germline assignment: CDR1 LGHNA and CDR2 YNFKEQ. This chain's CDR3 is CASSPSGGVSGNNEQFF. CDR3 DNA sequence: TGTGCCAGCAGCCCCTCGGGAGGGGTTAGCGGGAACAATGAGCAGTTCTTC.

CDR3 protein: CSADSGTDTGELFF. The CDR3 nucleotides read TGCAGCGCGGATAGCGGGACGGACACCGGGGAGCTGTTTTTT. This chain joins TRBV29-1 and TRBJ2-2; TRBD2 matches 8 bases. The CDR3 consists of 14 residues. CDR1 is SQVTM and CDR2 is ANQGSEA in the germline V gene. J lost 3 bases, V lost 7 bases, and 7 bases had no gene match.

This rearrangement joins TRBV7-9 to TRBJ1-2; 11 bases agree with TRBD1. This CDR3 has 16 residues. The germline V gene encodes CDR1 SEHNR and CDR2 FQNEAQ (reference sequence). The ends lost 2 bases at V and 4 bases at J; junction bases unmatched: 6. CDR3 DNA: TGTGCCAGCAGCTTACCCGGGACAGGGGGTGGCTATGGCTACACCTTC. Protein sequence: CASSLPGTGGGYGYTF.

The V call is TRBV24-1, the J call TRBJ1-2; TRBD1 matches 8 bases. Trimming took 7 bases from V and 4 from J; bases not matched to a gene: 7. The CDR3 totals 14 residues. Germline V gives CDR1 KGHDR, CDR2 SFDVKD. DNA of the CDR3: TGTGCCACCAGCGACAGGGGCCGAGGCTATGGCTACACCTTC. The encoded protein is CATSDRGRGYGYTF.

The chain carries TRBV7-2 and TRBJ1-6, with D unclear. This CDR3 region has 15 residues. V lost 6 bases to trimming and J lost 9 bases, with 18 bases between them. CDR1 is SGHTA and CDR2 is FQGNSA in the germline V gene. In DNA, the CDR3 is TGTGCCAGCAGGTTGGCCGATAGCCCCTCTTCACCCCTCCACTTT. This codes for CASRLADSPSSPLHF.

The chain has TRBV24-1 and TRBJ1-4; 10 nucleotides agree with TRBD1. With V trimmed by 3 bases and J by 6 bases, 9 bases remained unmatched. The CDR3 sequence is 17 residues long. Germline values: CDR1 KGHDR, CDR2 SFDVKD. CDR3 sequence (DNA): TGTGCCACCAGTGATGCGGGACAGGGGTCTAAGGATGAAAAACTGTTTTTT. This gives the protein CATSDAGQGSKDEKLFF.

The genes are TRBV5-6 and TRBJ2-5; tentative D call: TRBD2 (7 bases). Germline V gives CDR1 SGHDT, CDR2 YYEEEE. The CDR3 covers 15 residues. Trimming pared 3 bases from V and 11 bases from J, leaving 23 bases between. The CDR3 loop is CASSSTGEGVNEQYF. CDR3 in DNA: TGTGCCAGCAGCTCTACGGGGGAGGGGGTCAATGAGCAGTACTTC.